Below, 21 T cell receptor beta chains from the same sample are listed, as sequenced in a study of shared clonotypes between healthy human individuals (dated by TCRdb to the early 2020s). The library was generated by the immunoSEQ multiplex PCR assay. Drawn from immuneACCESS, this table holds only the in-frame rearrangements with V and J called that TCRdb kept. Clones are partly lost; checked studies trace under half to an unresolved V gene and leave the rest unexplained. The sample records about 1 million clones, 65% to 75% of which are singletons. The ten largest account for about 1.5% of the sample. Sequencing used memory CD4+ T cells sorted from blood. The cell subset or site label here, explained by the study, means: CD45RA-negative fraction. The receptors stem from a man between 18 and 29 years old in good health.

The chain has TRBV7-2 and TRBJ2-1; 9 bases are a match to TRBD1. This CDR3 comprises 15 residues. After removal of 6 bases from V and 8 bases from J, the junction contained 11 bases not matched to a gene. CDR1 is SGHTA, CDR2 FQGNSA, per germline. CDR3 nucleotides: TGTGCCAGCAGGGAGCCTGGGACAGGGTATTATGAGCAGTTCTTC. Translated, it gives CASREPGTGYYEQFF. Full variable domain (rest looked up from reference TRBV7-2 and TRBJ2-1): GAGVSQSPSNKVTEKGKDVELRCDPISGHTALYWYRQSLGQGLEFLIYFQGNSAPDKSGLPSDRFSAERTGGSVSTLTIQRTQQEDSAVYLCASREPGTGYYEQFFGPGTRLTVL.

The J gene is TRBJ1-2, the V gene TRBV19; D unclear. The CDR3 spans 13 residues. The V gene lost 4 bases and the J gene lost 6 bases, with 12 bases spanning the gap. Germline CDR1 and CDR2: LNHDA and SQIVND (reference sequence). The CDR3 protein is CASSNRAPDGYTF. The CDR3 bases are TGTGCCAGTAGTAACCGGGCCCCCGATGGCTACACCTTC. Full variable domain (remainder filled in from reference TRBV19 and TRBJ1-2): DGGITQSPKYLFRKEGQNVTLSCEQNLNHDAMYWYRQDPGQGLRLIYYSQIVNDFQKGDIAEGYSVSREKKESFPLTVTSAQKNPTAFYLCASSNRAPDGYTFGSGTRLTVV.

The CDR3 reads CASSPDGMNTEAFF. As DNA, the CDR3 is TGTGCCAGCAGCCCGGATGGGATGAACACTGAAGCTTTCTTT. V is TRBV6-4 and J is TRBJ1-1; D is uncertain. The CDR3 spans 14 residues. Germline values: CDR1 MRHNA, CDR2 SNTAGT. The V end lost 6 bases, the J end lost 0 bases, and 11 bases lay between the germline ends.

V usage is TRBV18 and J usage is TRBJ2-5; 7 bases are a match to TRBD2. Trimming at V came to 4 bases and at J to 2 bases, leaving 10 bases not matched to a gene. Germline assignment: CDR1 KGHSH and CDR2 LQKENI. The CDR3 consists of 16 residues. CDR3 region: CASSRVAGLQQETQYF. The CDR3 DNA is TGTGCCAGCTCACGGGTAGCGGGCCTACAACAAGAGACCCAGTACTTC.

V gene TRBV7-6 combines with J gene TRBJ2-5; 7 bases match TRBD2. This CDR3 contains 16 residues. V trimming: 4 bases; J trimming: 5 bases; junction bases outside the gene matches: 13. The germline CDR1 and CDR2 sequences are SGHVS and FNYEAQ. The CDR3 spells CASSSLAEWNRETQYF. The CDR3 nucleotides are TGTGCCAGCAGCTCCCTAGCGGAATGGAATAGGGAGACCCAGTACTTC.

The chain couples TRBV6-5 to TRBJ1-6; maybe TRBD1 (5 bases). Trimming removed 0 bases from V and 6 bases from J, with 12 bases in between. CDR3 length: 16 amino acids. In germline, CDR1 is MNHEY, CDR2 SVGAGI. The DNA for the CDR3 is TGTGCCAGCAGTTACTCGGTCCGGGGGGGTAATTCACCCCTCCACTTT. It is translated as CASSYSVRGGNSPLHF.

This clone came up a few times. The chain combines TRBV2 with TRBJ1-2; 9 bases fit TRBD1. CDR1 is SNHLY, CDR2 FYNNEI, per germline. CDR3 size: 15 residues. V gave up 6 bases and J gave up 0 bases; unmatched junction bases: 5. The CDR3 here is CASRQGAQTNYGYTF. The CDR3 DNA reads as TGTGCCAGCAGACAGGGGGCCCAAACTAACTATGGCTACACCTTC.

The CDR3 bases are TGCGCCAGCAGCCAAGATAGGAGCAGAAACACCGGGGAGCTGTTTTTT. Amino acids: CASSQDRSRNTGELFF. The gene calls are TRBV4-1 and TRBJ2-2, with D unresolved. The length of the CDR3 is 16 residues. Trimming stripped 0 bases from V and 2 bases from J, with 10 bases between. CDR1 is MGHRA and CDR2 is YSYEKL in the germline V gene.

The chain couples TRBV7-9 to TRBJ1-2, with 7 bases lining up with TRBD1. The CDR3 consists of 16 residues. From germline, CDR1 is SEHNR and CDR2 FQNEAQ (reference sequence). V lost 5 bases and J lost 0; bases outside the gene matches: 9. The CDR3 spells CASSRRGATANYGYTF. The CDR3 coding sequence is TGTGCCAGCAGCCGCAGGGGGGCGACCGCTAACTATGGCTACACCTTC.

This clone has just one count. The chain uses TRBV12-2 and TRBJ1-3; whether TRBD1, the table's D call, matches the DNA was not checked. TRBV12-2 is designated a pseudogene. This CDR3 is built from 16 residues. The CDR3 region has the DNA TGTGCAAGTCGCTTAGCTCGTCAGGGGGGCGGAAACACCATATATTTT. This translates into CASRLARQGGGNTIYF.

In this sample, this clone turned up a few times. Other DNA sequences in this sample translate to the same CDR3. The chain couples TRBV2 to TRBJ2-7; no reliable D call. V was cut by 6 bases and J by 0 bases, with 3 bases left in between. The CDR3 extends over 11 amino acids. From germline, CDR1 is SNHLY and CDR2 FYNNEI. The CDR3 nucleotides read TGTGCCAGCAGGAGCTCCTACGAGCAGTACTTC. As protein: CASRSSYEQYF.

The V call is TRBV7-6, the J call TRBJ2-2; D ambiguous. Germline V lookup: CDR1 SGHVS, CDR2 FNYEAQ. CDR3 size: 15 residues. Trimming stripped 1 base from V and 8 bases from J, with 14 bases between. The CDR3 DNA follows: TGTGCCAGCAGCTTAGTAGTTTTGAATACGGGGGAGCTGTTTTTT. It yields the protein CASSLVVLNTGELFF.

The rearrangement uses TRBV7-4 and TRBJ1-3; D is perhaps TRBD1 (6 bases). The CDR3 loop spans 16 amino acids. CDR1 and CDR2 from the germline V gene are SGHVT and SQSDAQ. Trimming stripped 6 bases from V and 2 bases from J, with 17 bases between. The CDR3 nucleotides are TGTGCCAGCAGTTTTACAGGGCCCCCCCCTGGAAACACCATATATTTT. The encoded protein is CASSFTGPPPGNTIYF.

The CDR3 DNA sequence: TGTGCCAGCTGGGGACAGCCGAACACTGAAGCTTTCTTT. It yields the protein CASWGQPNTEAFF. The chain recombines TRBV5-4 with TRBJ1-1; 7 bases are a match to TRBD1. The V gene end was trimmed by 7 bases and the J gene end by 1 base; junction bases not matched to a gene: 4. Per the germline V gene, CDR1 is SGHNT and CDR2 is YYREEE (reference sequence). This CDR3 spans 13 amino acids.

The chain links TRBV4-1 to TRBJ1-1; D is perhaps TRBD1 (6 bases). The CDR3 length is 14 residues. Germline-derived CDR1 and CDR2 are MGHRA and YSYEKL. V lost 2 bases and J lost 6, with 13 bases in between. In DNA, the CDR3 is TGCGCCAGCAGCCAACCCATGGACAGAGCTGAAGCTTTCTTT. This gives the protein CASSQPMDRAEAFF.

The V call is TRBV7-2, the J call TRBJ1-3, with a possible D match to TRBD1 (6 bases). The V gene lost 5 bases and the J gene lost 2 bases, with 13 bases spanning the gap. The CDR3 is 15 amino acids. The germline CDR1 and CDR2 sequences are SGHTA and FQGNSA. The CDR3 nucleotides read TGTGCCAGCAGCGGGGGCGCGGAGACTGGAAACACCATATATTTT. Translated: CASSGGAETGNTIYF.

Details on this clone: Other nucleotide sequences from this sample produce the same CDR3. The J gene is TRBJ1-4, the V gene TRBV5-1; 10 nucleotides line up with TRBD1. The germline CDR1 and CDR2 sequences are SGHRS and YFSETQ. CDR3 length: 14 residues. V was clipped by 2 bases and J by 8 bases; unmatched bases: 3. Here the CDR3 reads CASSLGQGGEKLFF. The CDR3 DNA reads TGCGCCAGCAGCTTAGGACAGGGGGGAGAAAAACTGTTTTTT. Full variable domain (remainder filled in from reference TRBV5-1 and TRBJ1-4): KAGVTQTPRYLIKTRGQQVTLSCSPISGHRSVSWYQQTPGQGLQFLFEYFSETQRNKGNFPGRFSGRQFSNSRSEMNVSTLELGDSALYLCASSLGQGGEKLFFGSGTQLSVL.

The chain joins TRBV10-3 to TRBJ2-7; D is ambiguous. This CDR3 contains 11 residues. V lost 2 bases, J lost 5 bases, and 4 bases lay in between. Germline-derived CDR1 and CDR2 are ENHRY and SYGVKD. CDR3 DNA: TGTGCCATCAGTGAGGCCCACGAGCAGTACTTC. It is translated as CAISEAHEQYF.

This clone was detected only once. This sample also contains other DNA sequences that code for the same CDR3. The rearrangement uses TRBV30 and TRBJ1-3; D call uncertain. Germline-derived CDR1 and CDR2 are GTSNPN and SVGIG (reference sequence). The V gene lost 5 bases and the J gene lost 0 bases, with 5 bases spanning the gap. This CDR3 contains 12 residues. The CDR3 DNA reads TGTGCCTGGTCGAGCTCTGGAAACACCATATATTTT. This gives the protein CAWSSSGNTIYF.

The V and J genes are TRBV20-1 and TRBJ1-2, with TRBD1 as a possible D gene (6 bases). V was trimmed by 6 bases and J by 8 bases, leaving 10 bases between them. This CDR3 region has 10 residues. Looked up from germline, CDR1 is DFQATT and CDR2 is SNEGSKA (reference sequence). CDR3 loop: CSAEGEGYTF. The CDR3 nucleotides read TGCAGTGCGGAGGGGGAAGGCTACACCTTC.

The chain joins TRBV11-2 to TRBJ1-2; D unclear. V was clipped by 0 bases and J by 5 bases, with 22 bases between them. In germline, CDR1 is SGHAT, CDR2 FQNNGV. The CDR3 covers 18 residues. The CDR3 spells CASSLDLRGMGGRYGYTF. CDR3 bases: TGTGCCAGCAGCTTAGATTTGCGTGGGATGGGCGGCAGATATGGCTACACCTTC. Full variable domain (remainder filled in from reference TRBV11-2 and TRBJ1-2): EAGVAQSPRYKIIEKRQSVAFWCNPISGHATLYWYQQILGQGPKLLIQFQNNGVVDDSQLPKDRFSAERLKGVDSTLKIQPAKLEDSAVYLCASSLDLRGMGGRYGYTFGSGTRLTVV.